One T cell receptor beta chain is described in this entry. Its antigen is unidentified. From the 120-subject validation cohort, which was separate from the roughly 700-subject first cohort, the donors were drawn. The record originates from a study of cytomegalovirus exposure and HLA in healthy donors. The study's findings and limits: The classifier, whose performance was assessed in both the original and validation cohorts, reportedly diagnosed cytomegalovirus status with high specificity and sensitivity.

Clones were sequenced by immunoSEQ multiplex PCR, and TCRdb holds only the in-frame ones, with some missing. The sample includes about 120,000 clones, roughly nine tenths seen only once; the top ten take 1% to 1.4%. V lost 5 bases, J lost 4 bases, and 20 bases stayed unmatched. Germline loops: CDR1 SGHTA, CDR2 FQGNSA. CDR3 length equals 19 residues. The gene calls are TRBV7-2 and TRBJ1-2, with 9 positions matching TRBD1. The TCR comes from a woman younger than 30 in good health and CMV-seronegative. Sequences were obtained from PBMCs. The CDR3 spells CASSSPEGQGRRLGYGYTF. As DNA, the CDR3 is TGTGCCAGCAGCAGCCCCGAAGGACAGGGGAGACGGTTGGGCTATGGCTACACCTTC.